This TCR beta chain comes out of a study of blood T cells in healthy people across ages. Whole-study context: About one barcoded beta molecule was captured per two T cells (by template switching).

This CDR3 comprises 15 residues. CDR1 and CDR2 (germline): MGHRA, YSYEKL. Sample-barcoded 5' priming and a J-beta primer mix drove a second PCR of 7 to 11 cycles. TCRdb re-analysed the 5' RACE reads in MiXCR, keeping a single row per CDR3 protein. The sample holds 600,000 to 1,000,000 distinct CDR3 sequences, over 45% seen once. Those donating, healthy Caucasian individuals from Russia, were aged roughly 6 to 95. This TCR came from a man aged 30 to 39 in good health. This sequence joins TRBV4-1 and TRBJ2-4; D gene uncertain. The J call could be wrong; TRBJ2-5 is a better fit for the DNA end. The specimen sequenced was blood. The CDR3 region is CASSQDWPASQTQYF. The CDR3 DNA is TGCGCCAGCAGCCAAGATTGGCCGGCGTCGCAGACCCAGTACTTC.